This TCR beta chain was profiled in a study of cytomegalovirus exposure and HLA in healthy donors. This clone has a single count. In germline, CDR1 is SQVTM, CDR2 ANQGSEA. The CDR3 extends over 15 amino acids. J was trimmed by 5 bases and V by 4 bases; bases with no gene match: 7. The PCR was carried out with 60 Vbeta primers and 13 Jbeta primers. Clones were sequenced by immunoSEQ multiplex PCR, and TCRdb holds only the in-frame ones, with some missing. In the table there are approximately 90,000 clones, 65% to 80% of which are singletons. The source is a woman in her fifties or sixties in good health and CMV-seropositive. Specimen: PBMCs. The rearrangement joins TRBV29-1 to TRBJ1-5; 11 positions agree with TRBD1. The CDR3 bases are TGCAGCGTTGGGGGGGGGACAGGGGGAGATCAGCCCCAGCATTTT. Translated, it gives CSVGGGTGGDQPQHF.